The subject of this entry is one TCR beta chain. For blood and skin samples, reverse transcription used TCR alpha and beta constant primers. One entry per CDR3 protein, called by TCRdb with MiXCR from the 5' RACE reads. The sample has more than 25,000 distinct CDR3 sequences, under 25% seen once. The sample belongs to a study of naive and memory T cell subsets. V trimming: 5 bases; J trimming: 3 bases; junction bases outside the gene matches: 7. This CDR3 spans 14 amino acids. Germline CDR1 ENHRY, CDR2 SYGVKD. Whole-blood samples were roughly 2.3 ml of peripheral blood from healthy adult volunteers. TCR cDNA received a 3' ligated oligonucleotide that carried a UMI. Input was about 1 to 1000 ng of DNase-treated total RNA without cell sorting.

This clonotype was obtained from a female donor in good health. This chain uses TRBV10-3 with TRBJ2-7; TRBD1 matches 7 bases. The CDR3 sequence: CAISPTGQGYEQYF. CDR3 nucleotides: TGTGCCATCAGTCCGACAGGGCAAGGCTACGAGCAGTACTTC.